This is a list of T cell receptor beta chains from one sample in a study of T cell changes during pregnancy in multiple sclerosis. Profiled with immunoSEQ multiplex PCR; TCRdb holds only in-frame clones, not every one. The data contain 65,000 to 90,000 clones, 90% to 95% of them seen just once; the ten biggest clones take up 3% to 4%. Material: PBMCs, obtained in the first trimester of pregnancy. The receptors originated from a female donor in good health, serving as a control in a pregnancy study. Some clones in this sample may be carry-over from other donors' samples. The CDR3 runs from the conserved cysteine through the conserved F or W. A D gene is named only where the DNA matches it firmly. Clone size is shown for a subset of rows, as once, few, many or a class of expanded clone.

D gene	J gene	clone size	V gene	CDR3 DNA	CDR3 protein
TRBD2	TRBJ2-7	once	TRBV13	TGTGCCAGCAGCTCCTCGAATAGCGGGAGATACGAGCAGTACTTC	CASSSSNSGRYEQYF
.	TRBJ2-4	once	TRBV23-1	TGCGCCAGCAGTAGGGCGGGGTGGCGGAACATTCAGTACTTC	CASSRAGWRNIQYF
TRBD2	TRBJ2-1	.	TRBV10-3	TGTGCCATCAGTGACGGGGCGGGAGTAACCGATGAGCAGTTCTTC	CAISDGAGVTDEQFF
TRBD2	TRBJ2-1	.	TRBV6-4	TGTGCCAGCAGTGAGGCTAGCGGGGGGGGCTACAATGAGCAGTTCTTC	CASSEASGGGYNEQFF
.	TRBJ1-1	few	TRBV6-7	TGTGCCAGCACCCCGGGACTTAGAATGAACACTGAAGCTTTCTTT	CASTPGLRMNTEAFF
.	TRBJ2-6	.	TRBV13	TGTGCCAGCAGCCCAGGCGCCTCAGGGGCAGGGGCCAACGTCCTGACTTTC	CASSPGASGAGANVLTF
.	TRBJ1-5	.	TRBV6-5	TGTGCCAGCAGTTGGAGGAGCAATCAGCCCCAGCATTTT	CASSWRSNQPQHF
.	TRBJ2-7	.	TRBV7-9	TGTGCCAGCAGCTTAGGCGGCGGCTACCCAGAGCAGTACTTC	CASSLGGGYPEQYF
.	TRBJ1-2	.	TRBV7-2	TGTGCCAGCAGCTTTGACAGCCTAAACTATGGCTACACCTTC	CASSFDSLNYGYTF
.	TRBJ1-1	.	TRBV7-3	TGTGCCAGCAGCCCAACTGCGGGGGGTCACACTGAAGCTTTCTTT	CASSPTAGGHTEAFF
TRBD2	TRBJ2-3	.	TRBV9	TGTGCCAGCAGCAGCGGGAGCACTAGCACAGATACGCAGTATTTT	CASSSGSTSTDTQYF
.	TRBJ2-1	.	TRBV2	TGTGCCAGCAGCGAAATTAGAGCGGTAATCAACAATGAGCAGTTCTTC	CASSEIRAVINNEQFF
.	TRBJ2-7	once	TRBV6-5	TGTGCCAGCAGTTACTCGGGCGGGGGCTTCTACGAGCAGTACTTC	CASSYSGGGFYEQYF
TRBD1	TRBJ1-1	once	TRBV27	TGTGCCAGCAGTTTATTTCGTTTAGGGGGCAGGTCTGAAGCTTTCTTT	CASSLFRLGGRSEAFF
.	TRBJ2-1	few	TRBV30	TGTGGTGCGGGACTTTACAATGAGCAGTTCTTC	CGAGLYNEQFF
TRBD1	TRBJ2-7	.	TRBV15	TGTGCCACCAGCATCGGGGACAGGGCGTCCTACGAGCAGTACTTC	CATSIGDRASYEQYF
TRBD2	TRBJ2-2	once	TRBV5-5	TGTGCCAGCAGCCGCAGCGGGGACTACACCGGGGAGCTGTTTTTT	CASSRSGDYTGELFF
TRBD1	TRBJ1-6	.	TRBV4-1	TGCGCCAGCAGCCCTCCGGGACAGGGGAACTCACCCCTCCACTTT	CASSPPGQGNSPLHF
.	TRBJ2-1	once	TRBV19	TGTGCCAGTAGTATTTGGGTCGCGGGGTACAATGAGCAGTTCTTC	CASSIWVAGYNEQFF
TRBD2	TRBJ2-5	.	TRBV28	TGTGCCAGCAGTTTTATTAGCGGGAGCCCAATTGAGACCCAGTACTTC	CASSFISGSPIETQYF
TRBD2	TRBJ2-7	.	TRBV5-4	TGTGCCAGCAGCTTCGGGCCCAGCGGGGGGAGGAACGAGCAGTACTTC	CASSFGPSGGRNEQYF
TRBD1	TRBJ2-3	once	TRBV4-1	TGCGCCAGCAGCCAAGTCCGGACAGGGGGGACAGATACGCAGTATTTT	CASSQVRTGGTDTQYF
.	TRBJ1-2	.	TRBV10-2	TGCGCCAGCAGTGCAAACTATGGCTACACCTTC	CASSANYGYTF
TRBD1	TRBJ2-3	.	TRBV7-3	TGTGCCAGCACCACAGGGGGCGCAGATACGCAGTATTTT	CASTTGGADTQYF
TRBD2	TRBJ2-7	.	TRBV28	TGTGCCAGCACCTTTAGCGGGGGGGCCTACGAGCAGTACTTC	CASTFSGGAYEQYF
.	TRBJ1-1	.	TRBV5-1	TGCGCCAGCAGCCTCGGCCCGACAGCCGCGAACACTGAAGCTTTCTTT	CASSLGPTAANTEAFF
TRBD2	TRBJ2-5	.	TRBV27	TGTGCCAGCAGTTCCCTGGCGGGGGAAGAGACCCAGTACTTC	CASSSLAGEETQYF
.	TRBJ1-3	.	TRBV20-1	TGCAGTGCATCGTCCGGAAACACCATATATTTT	CSASSGNTIYF
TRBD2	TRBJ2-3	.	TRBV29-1	TGCAGCGTTGGATCTAGCGGGGGGGCCGGAGATACGCAGTATTTT	CSVGSSGGAGDTQYF
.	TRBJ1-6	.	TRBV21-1	TGTGCCAGCAGCAAAGATCCGGGTCAGAATTCACCCCTCCACTTT	CASSKDPGQNSPLHF
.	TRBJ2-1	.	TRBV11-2	TGTGCCAGCAGCTTAGTGGCAGGGGCGGAGGAGCAGTTCTTC	CASSLVAGAEEQFF
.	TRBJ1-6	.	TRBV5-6	TGTGCCAGCAGCCCAGGGTGGGCAGGGTTGAATTCACCCCTCCACTTT	CASSPGWAGLNSPLHF
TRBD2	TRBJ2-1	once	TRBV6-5	TGTGCCAGCAGTTACCGACTAGCGGGACCTAATGAGCAGTTCTTC	CASSYRLAGPNEQFF
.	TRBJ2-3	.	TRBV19	TGTGCCAGTACCGCAGGGGATACGCAGTATTTT	CASTAGDTQYF
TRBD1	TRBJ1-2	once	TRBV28	TGTGCCAGCTACCGTACCGGGACAGCCTATGGCTACACCTTC	CASYRTGTAYGYTF
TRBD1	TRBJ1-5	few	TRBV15	TGTGCCACCAGCAGGGACAGGAGCTTGGACTACTATAGCAATCAGCCCCAGCATTTT	CATSRDRSLDYYSNQPQHF
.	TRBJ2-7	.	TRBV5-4	TGTGCCAGCAGCCTCCGGTCCGAGCAGTACTTC	CASSLRSEQYF
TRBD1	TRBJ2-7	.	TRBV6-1	TGTGCCAGCAGTGCAACCGGGACAGGAGCCTACGAGCAGTACTTC	CASSATGTGAYEQYF
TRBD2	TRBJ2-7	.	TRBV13	TGTGCCAGCAGCTCCGGGAGGGGGGCCTACGAGCAGTACTTC	CASSSGRGAYEQYF
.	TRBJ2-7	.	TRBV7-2	TGTGCCAGCAGCTTAGGTGGGGGGGCCTCCTACGAGCAGTACTTC	CASSLGGGASYEQYF
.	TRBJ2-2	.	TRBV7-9	TGTGCCAGCGCACTAGTCGGGGGGCCCACCGGGGAGCTGTTTTTT	CASALVGGPTGELFF
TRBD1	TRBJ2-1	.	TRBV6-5	TGTGCCAGCAGTTACTCGTTGGGACAGTCCTACAATGAGCAGTTCTTC	CASSYSLGQSYNEQFF
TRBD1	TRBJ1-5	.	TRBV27	TGTGCCAGCAGCCTCGGACAGGGAAATCAGCCCCAGCATTTT	CASSLGQGNQPQHF
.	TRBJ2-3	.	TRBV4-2	TGTGCCAGCAGCTTCGGACAGATCACAGATACGCAGTATTTT	CASSFGQITDTQYF
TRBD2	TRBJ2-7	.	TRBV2	TGTGCCAGCAGCCCTGGCCGGGGGGTATACGAGCAGTACTTC	CASSPGRGVYEQYF
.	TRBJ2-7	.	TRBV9	TGTGCCAGCAGCCCTCGGGGGACAGCCTCCTACGAGCAGTACTTC	CASSPRGTASYEQYF
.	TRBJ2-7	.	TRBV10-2	TGCGCCAGCAGGGTGGAGGAGGGGGCCTCCTACGAGCAGTACTTC	CASRVEEGASYEQYF
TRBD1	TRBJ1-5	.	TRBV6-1	TGTGCCAGTAGAACTAACAGGGGGAATCAGCCCCAGCATTTT	CASRTNRGNQPQHF
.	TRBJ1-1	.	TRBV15	TGTGCCACCAGCAGACTATACAGGGCGAACACTGAAGCTTTCTTT	CATSRLYRANTEAFF
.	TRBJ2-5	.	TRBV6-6	TGTGCCAGCAGTTACACGGAGGGGACCCAGTACTTC	CASSYTEGTQYF
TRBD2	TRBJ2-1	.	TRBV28	TGTGCCAGCAGTTTTCTAACTAGCGGGGGGAGCTCCACGTATAATGAGCAGTTCTTC	CASSFLTSGGSSTYNEQFF
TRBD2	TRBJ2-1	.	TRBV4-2	TGTGCCAGCAGCCAGCGGGGGGCCCACAATGAGCAGTTCTTC	CASSQRGAHNEQFF